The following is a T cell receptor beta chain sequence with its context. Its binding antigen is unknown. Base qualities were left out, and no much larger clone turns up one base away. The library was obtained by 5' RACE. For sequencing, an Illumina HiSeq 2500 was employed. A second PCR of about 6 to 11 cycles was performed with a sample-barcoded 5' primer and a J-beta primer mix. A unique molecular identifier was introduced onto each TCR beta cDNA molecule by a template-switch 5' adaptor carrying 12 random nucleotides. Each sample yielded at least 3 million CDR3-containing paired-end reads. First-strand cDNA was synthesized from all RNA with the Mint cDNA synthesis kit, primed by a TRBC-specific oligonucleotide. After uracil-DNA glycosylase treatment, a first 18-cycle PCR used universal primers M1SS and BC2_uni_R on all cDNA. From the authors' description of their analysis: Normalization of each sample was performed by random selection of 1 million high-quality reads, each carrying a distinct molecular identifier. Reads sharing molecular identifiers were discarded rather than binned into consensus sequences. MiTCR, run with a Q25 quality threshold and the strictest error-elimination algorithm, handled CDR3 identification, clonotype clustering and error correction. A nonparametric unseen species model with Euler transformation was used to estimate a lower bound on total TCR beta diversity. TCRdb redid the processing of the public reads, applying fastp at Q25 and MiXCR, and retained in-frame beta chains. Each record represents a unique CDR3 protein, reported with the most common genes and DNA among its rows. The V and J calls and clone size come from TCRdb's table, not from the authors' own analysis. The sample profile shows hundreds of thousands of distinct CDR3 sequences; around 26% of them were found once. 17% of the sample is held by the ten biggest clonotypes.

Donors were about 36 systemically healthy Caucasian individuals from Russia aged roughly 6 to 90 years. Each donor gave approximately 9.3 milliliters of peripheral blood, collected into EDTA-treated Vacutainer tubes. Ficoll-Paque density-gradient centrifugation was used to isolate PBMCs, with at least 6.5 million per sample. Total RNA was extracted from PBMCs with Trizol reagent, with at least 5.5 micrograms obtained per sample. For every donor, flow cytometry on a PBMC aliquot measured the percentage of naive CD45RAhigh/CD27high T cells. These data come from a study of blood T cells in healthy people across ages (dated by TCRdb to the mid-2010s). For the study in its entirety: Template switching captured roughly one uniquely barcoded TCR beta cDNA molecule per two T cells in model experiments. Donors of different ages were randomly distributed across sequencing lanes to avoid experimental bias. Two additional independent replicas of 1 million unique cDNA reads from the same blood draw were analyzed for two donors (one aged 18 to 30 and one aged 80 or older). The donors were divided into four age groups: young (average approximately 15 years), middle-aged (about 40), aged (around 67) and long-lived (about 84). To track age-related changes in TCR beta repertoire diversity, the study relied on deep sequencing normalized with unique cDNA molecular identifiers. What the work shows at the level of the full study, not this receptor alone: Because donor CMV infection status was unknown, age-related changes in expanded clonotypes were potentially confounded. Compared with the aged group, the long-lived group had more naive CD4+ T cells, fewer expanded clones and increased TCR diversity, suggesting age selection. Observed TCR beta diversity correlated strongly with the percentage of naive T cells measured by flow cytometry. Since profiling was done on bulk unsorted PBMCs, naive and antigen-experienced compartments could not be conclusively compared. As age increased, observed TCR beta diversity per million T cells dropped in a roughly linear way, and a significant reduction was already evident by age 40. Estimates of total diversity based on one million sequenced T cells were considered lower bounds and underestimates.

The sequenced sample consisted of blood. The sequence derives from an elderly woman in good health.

The CDR3 amino acid sequence is: CASSSGANEKLFF. The DNA sequence is TGTGCCAGCTCAAGTGGGGCTAATGAAAAACTGTTTTTT. The chain was built from TRBV18 and TRBJ1-4, with the D gene not clear enough to name. V is cut by 5 bases and J by 3 bases, and the space between the germline ends is 7 bases. Looking up the germline V gene yields CDR1 KGHSH and CDR2 LQKENI. Reading from cysteine to phenylalanine, the CDR3 counts 13 amino acids. Only CDR3 DNA is held: 39 bases, read in frame from base 1.